One and the same sample provided the 21 T cell receptor beta chains below, sequenced in a study of shared clonotypes between healthy human individuals. Data came from immunoSEQ multiplex PCR; TCRdb stores just in-frame clones and leaves some out. The table lists some 980,000 clones, about 80% of them singletons, with approximately 1.5% in the top ten. Sequenced sample: memory CD4+ T cells sorted from blood. Subset reported: CD45RA-negative fraction. These receptors originate from a man between 18 and 35 years old in good health.

V gene TRBV6-1 combines with J gene TRBJ2-5, with D possibly being TRBD1 (6 bases). The V gene lost 7 bases and the J gene lost 1 base, with 13 bases spanning the gap. CDR1 MNHNS and CDR2 SASEGT come from the germline V gene. The CDR3 totals 14 residues. The CDR3 sequence: CASTPQGSQETQYF. Written as DNA, the CDR3 is TGTGCCAGCACTCCACAGGGCTCCCAAGAGACCCAGTACTTC.

The rearrangement joins TRBV9 to TRBJ1-2, with unresolved D. Germline CDR1 is SGDLS and CDR2 is YYNGEE. The V end lost 3 bases, the J end lost 4 bases, and 7 bases lay between the germline ends. This CDR3 region has 12 residues. The CDR3 sequence is CASSDDLYGYTF. CDR3 DNA sequence: TGTGCCAGCAGCGACGACCTCTATGGCTACACCTTC.

The CDR3 protein is CASRTTYEQYF. The CDR3 DNA reads TGTGCCAGCAGGACTACCTACGAGCAGTACTTC. This chain joins TRBV25-1 and TRBJ2-7, with D possibly matching TRBD2 (5 bases). Trimming removed 6 bases at V and 2 bases at J, with 5 bases between. The CDR3 consists of 11 residues. Germline lookup yields CDR1 MGHDK and CDR2 SYGVNS.

The V call is TRBV7-2, the J call TRBJ1-2; no firm D call. V lost 5 bases and J 4 bases, leaving 11 bases between the germline ends. CDR1 and CDR2 (germline): SGHTA, FQGNSA. The CDR3 totals 13 residues. This CDR3 reads CASSHGRLYGYTF. CDR3 sequence (DNA): TGTGCCAGCAGCCATGGCAGGCTCTATGGCTACACCTTC.

The chain joins TRBV6-1 to TRBJ1-2; 7 nucleotides line up with TRBD1. The CDR3 loop spans 13 amino acids. Trimming removed 5 bases from V and 8 bases from J; junction bases left unmatched: 8. Germline V gene sequence: CDR1 MNHNS, CDR2 SASEGT. The CDR3 DNA follows: TGTGCCAGCAGTTGGGTCTTAGGGGGCGGCTACACCTTC. It encodes CASSWVLGGGYTF.

In its sample, this clone was seen a few times. The chain links TRBV6-5 to TRBJ2-1, with D unresolved. The CDR3 consists of 14 residues. CDR1 is MNHEY, CDR2 SVGAGI, per germline. V shed 2 bases and J shed 8 bases, with 13 bases lying between them. The CDR3 bases are TGTGCCAGCAGTTACCGCGAAGGACCGTATGAGCAGTTCTTC. Translated: CASSYREGPYEQFF.

For this clone: Other nucleotide sequences from this sample produce the same CDR3. The J gene is TRBJ1-3, the V gene TRBV18; 7 positions agree with TRBD1. Losses at the gene ends were 6 bases for V and 2 bases for J; bases not matched to a gene: 1. CDR1 is KGHSH, CDR2 LQKENI, per germline. CDR3 size: 13 residues. The CDR3 protein is CASSQGAGNTIYF. In nucleotides, the CDR3 is TGTGCCAGCTCGCAGGGGGCTGGAAACACCATATATTTT.

This clone appeared a few times. V is TRBV27 and J is TRBJ2-7; 7 bases fit TRBD1. V lost 5 bases and J lost 3; bases outside the gene matches: 10. CDR1 is MNHEY and CDR2 is SMNVEV in the germline V gene (reference sequence). The CDR3 contains 15 residues. This CDR3 is CASSRYGAGGYEQYF. CDR3 DNA sequence: TGTGCCAGCAGTCGTTACGGAGCAGGGGGCTACGAGCAGTACTTC.

The chain carries TRBV29-1 and TRBJ2-7; D unclear. Germline values: CDR1 SQVTM, CDR2 ANQGSEA. The CDR3 is 12 amino acids. The V end was cut by 1 base, the J end by 1 base, with 5 bases between. CDR3 sequence reads: CSVEGSSYEQYF. The DNA of the CDR3 is TGCAGCGTTGAAGGGAGTTCCTACGAGCAGTACTTC.

The chain uses TRBV4-1 and TRBJ2-2, with D possibly matching TRBD2 (5 bases). Germline loops: CDR1 MGHRA, CDR2 YSYEKL. V lost 4 bases and J lost 1, with 13 bases in between. This CDR3 has 16 residues. CDR3 in amino acids: CASSPRTGVNTGELFF. CDR3 in DNA: TGCGCCAGCAGCCCCCGAACCGGGGTGAACACCGGGGAGCTGTTTTTT.

This chain links TRBV2 with TRBJ2-5; the D gene is possibly TRBD1 (10 bases). Germline V lookup: CDR1 SNHLY, CDR2 FYNNEI. The CDR3 covers 15 residues. V was pared by 6 bases and J by 5 bases, with 19 bases between. The CDR3 protein is CASRREGQGQETQYF. As DNA, the CDR3 is TGTGCCAGCAGGCGGGAGGGACAGGGGCAGGAGACCCAGTACTTC.

J is TRBJ2-7 and V is TRBV6-1; 11 positions agree with TRBD2. Trimming removed 4 bases from V and 6 bases from J; junction bases left unmatched: 8. The CDR3 spans 15 residues. Germline V gene sequence: CDR1 MNHNS, CDR2 SASEGT. CDR3 region: CASSALDSGGGEQYF. The CDR3 DNA follows: TGTGCCAGCAGTGCCCTGGATAGCGGGGGGGGCGAGCAGTACTTC.

The chain uses TRBV10-3 and TRBJ2-3; 10 nucleotides match TRBD2. In germline, CDR1 is ENHRY, CDR2 SYGVKD. The CDR3 runs 16 residues. Trimming cost V 3 bases and J 0 bases; bases outside gene matches: 3. The CDR3 loop reads CAISESSGGSTDTQYF. The CDR3 bases are TGTGCCATCAGTGAATCTAGCGGGGGAAGCACAGATACGCAGTATTTT.

This chain connects TRBV11-2 to TRBJ2-7, with TRBD2 identical over 8 bases. This CDR3 has 15 residues. The trim removed 1 base at V and 5 bases at J, leaving 7 bases unmatched. The germline V gene has CDR1 SGHAT and CDR2 FQNNGV. CDR3 coding DNA: TGTGCCAGCAGCTTAGGTCAAAGCGGGGGACACGAGCAGTACTTC. This gives the protein CASSLGQSGGHEQYF.

The chain couples TRBV6-1 to TRBJ1-1, with D maybe TRBD1 (5 bases). The CDR3 is 13 amino acids. CDR1 and CDR2 (germline): MNHNS, SASEGT. V lost 7 bases to trimming and J lost 1 base, with 10 bases between them. This CDR3 is CASKGLPNTEAFF. The CDR3 DNA follows: TGTGCCAGCAAGGGACTGCCGAACACTGAAGCTTTCTTT.

V and J are TRBV19 and TRBJ1-1, with unresolved D. The CDR3 has 14 residues. Germline V CDR1 and CDR2: LNHDA, SQIVND (reference sequence). V gave up 6 bases and J gave up 0 bases, with 11 bases separating them. Here the CDR3 reads CASSLSAVNTEAFF. CDR3 nucleotide sequence: TGTGCCAGTAGCCTATCGGCGGTGAACACTGAAGCTTTCTTT.

This chain links TRBV27 with TRBJ2-1; 9 nucleotides align to TRBD1. The CDR3 is 16 amino acids. Germline CDR1 and CDR2: MNHEY and SMNVEV (reference sequence). V was pared by 2 bases and J by 7 bases, with 9 bases of the junction left unmatched. CDR3 bases: TGTGCCAGCAGTTTAAACGAGGGACAGGGAAATAATGAGCAGTTCTTC. Encoded protein: CASSLNEGQGNNEQFF.

The V gene is TRBV5-1, the J gene TRBJ2-7, with D maybe TRBD2 (5 bases). CDR3 size: 16 residues. Per germline, CDR1 SGHRS and CDR2 YFSETQ. V lost 0 bases to trimming and J lost 2 bases, with 15 bases between them. CDR3 DNA sequence: TGCGCCAGCAGCTTGGTAGTAGGAGGAGCGACCTACGAGCAGTACTTC. Translation: CASSLVVGGATYEQYF.

This sequence joins TRBV10-3 and TRBJ1-1, with 7 positions matching TRBD1. This CDR3 contains 15 residues. CDR1 and CDR2 (germline): ENHRY, SYGVKD. V was clipped by 6 bases and J by 1 base; unmatched bases: 8. The CDR3 region is CAIRGDRAGNTEAFF. The CDR3 bases are TGTGCCATCAGGGGAGACAGGGCTGGGAACACTGAAGCTTTCTTT.

V usage is TRBV7-8 and J usage is TRBJ2-7; tentative D call: TRBD2 (5 bases). With 4 bases removed from V and 1 base from J, the gap between germline ends came to 14 bases. The CDR3 has 15 residues. The germline V gene encodes CDR1 SGHVS and CDR2 FQNEAQ. Here the CDR3 DNA reads TGTGCCAGCAGCTACCAAGCGGAGCTGTCCTACGAGCAGTACTTC. Translating it yields CASSYQAELSYEQYF.

This chain uses TRBV19 with TRBJ1-1, with TRBD1 as a possible D gene (5 bases). CDR1 and CDR2 from the germline V gene are LNHDA and SQIVND (reference sequence). Trimming pared 4 bases from V and 4 bases from J, leaving 13 bases between. CDR3 length: 14 amino acids. The CDR3 sequence: CASSRGGVGTEAFF. The DNA for the CDR3 is TGTGCCAGTAGTAGGGGGGGAGTTGGCACTGAAGCTTTCTTT.